This T cell receptor (beta chain) was identified in a study of cytomegalovirus exposure and HLA in healthy donors (TCRdb year 2017). Some background on the complete study: An earlier analysis of around 600 of the donors reported approximately 300 Gb of sequence data and 120 million or so unique TCR beta sequences from about 180 million T cells. Approximately 300 gigabases of sequencing data and tens of millions of unique TCR sequences made up an early release that covered nearly 650 HLA-typed donors. Among the roughly 400 genotyped donors, more than 70% belonged to the genetic ancestry cluster associated with self-reported Caucasian donors. The study aimed to test whether signatures of past pathogen exposure could be identified by cataloging public T cell receptors. The study used immunosequencing to profile the T cell repertoires of 666 subjects and linked those repertoires to cytomegalovirus serostatus. A separate validation cohort of 90 to 150 different subjects was used in addition to the roughly 670-subject first cohort. To predict cytomegalovirus infection status, the study brought together high-throughput TCR immunosequencing, statistical association of individual TCRs with disease status, and machine learning. A later analysis re-analyzed previously published TCR beta repertoires from approximately 700 donors and added high-resolution HLA genotyping to study TCR occurrence patterns. In the later analysis, no new phenotypic data were used to find candidate immune exposures; instead, reliance was placed on TCR beta sequences and their occurrence across donors. To decide whether each TCR beta V gene segment behaved as functional or pseudogenic, an earlier analysis of 587 of the donors relied on high-throughput TCR beta sequencing. Donor age, sex, ethnicity and CMV serostatus were compiled together with the repertoire data. Genome-wide SNP genotypes for about 65% of the roughly 670 donors were used in a later genetic analysis, which treated that subset as a discovery cohort. All discovery cohort repertoires had been generated using a single sequencing platform. Both class I and class II loci were covered by HLA typing, at four-digit resolution. The number of typed donors differed by locus: roughly 629-640 for A, B, C, DRB1 and DQB1; 500 to 550 for DQA1; some 590 for DPA1; and about 470 for DPB1. Several DR-DQ haplotypes were treated as single units for association and clustering because of strong linkage in the cohort. Among around 400 genotyped donors of the cohort, an average of about 220,000 unique TCR beta nucleotide sequences was sequenced per donor, of which about 18% were non-productive. What the research found in general, with its limitations: A later analysis found that most CMV-associated TCR beta chains appeared HLA-restricted, with HLA associations seemingly driven largely by CMV exposure. When HLA alleles, especially DR and DQ, strongly co-occurred, attributing TCR associations to individual alleles was difficult. In a later genetic analysis, a missense DCLRE1C variant was associated with V-gene and J-gene trimming of TCR beta chains, and the association was replicated in an independent cohort. Linkage disequilibrium might explain the correlated functional status among segregating V segments, but an unknown experimental factor could not be ruled out. In a later analysis, 16,951 TCR beta sequences were associated with specific HLA alleles at a false discovery rate of 0.05. Across donors, most TCR sequences were observed very rarely, whereas some public TCRs were present in many individuals. The authors suggested that the approach could potentially be extended to other disease states and immunological phenotypes. In the study, approximately 160 TCR beta chains were listed as associated with cytomegalovirus. Presence/absence analyses assumed roughly uniform sequencing depth across donors, an assumption that may not hold. Immune exposure information for the cohort was limited to CMV serostatus. This cohort had only TCR beta chains sequenced, and the lack of alpha or paired-chain data limited which features could be detected. A cluster of highly shared sequence variants was judged likely to represent a technical artifact of the sequencing pipeline. A few of the identified cytomegalovirus-associated TCR beta chains were confirmed in vitro to be specific for cytomegalovirus antigens. Some IMGT-functional V segments, including TRBV6-2 and TRBV6-3, could not be distinguished by the 87-base-pair reads and were therefore excluded. Compared with equally common non-associated chains, HLA-associated TCR beta chains in a later analysis were more clonally expanded and had lower generation probabilities. Broadly in line with IMGT annotations, most TCR beta V segments showed up in productive rearrangements about 90% or about 30% of the time in an earlier analysis of 587 of the donors. According to a later genetic analysis, donors in an Asian-associated ancestry cluster had fewer N-insertions in productive TCRs than the approximately 650-donor mean. Because HLA typing was missing for some donors at each locus, association tests included only the typed subset. The classifier was reported to diagnose cytomegalovirus status with high specificity and sensitivity in both the original cohort and the validation cohort. A later analysis reported that several top co-occurrence clusters appeared linked to parvovirus B19, influenza, CMV and Epstein-Barr virus. The earlier analysis of some 540 of the donors excluded roughly 17 rarely observed V segments, including chromosome 9 orphons, because counts were too low. A further reported finding was that TCR beta sequences accurately predicted the HLA-A and HLA-B alleles for most subjects in the first cohort. In a later analysis, the rate of TCR association differed among HLA loci, with DRB1 alleles having the most associated TCRs and HLA-C alleles having the fewest.

Receptor amplification or capture employed the immunoSEQ multiplex PCR assay. A mixture of 60 forward primers for TCR Vbeta segments and 13 reverse primers for TCR Jbeta segments was used in the multiplex PCR. A multiplex PCR assay on genomic DNA amplified the CDR3 region of rearranged TCR beta genes. On the Illumina HiSeq System, the amplified TCR beta libraries were sequenced as 87-base-pair reads. As for the original processing: A later analysis counted about 80 million unique TCR beta chains across the 670 or so repertoires, and some 11 million of these chains were shared by at least two donors. A nearest-neighbor algorithm error-corrected the raw reads and collapsed the reads into unique sequences, merging closely related sequences to remove PCR and sequencing errors. Alignment of CDR3 sequences to IMGT reference sequences was used to assign V, D and J gene segments. For a sequence to be retained, a match of at least six nucleotides to both a V gene segment and a J gene segment was required. A rearrangement was called productive if the CDR3 had no stop codons and remained in frame with V and J, and every other rearrangement was called non-productive. CDR3 was defined by IMGT convention, running from the second conserved V-encoded cysteine to the conserved J-encoded phenylalanine. Sequences without an unambiguous match to a single V gene segment were excluded from the earlier analysis of approximately 600 of the donors. In an earlier analysis of several hundred of the donors, V segments were called functional above 56.7% productive rearrangements and were called segregating when the between-donor standard deviation exceeded 5%. A statistical classification framework was built for diagnosing cytomegalovirus status from the catalog of TCR beta chain sequences. In a later analysis, V and J genes were assigned by comparing TCR nucleotide sequences against IMGT/GENE-DB human TR gene sequences. In a later analysis, CDR3 sequences and most-parsimonious VDJ recombination scenarios were assigned using the TCRdist pipeline. In a later analysis, each TCR beta chain was defined by its CDR3 amino acid sequence together with its V-gene family, and reads lacking a unique V-gene family were excluded. As a way to deal with suspected cross-contamination and a sequencing artifact, a later analysis dropped hundreds of nucleotide sequences that were highly shared and had low generation probability. In a later analysis, a clonal expansion index for each public chain was calculated from normalized within-repertoire ranks of inferred template counts. In a later analysis, generation probabilities were computed with a VDJ recombination model fitted to out-of-frame rearrangements, and the resulting probabilities were checked against IGoR. In a later analysis, TCR-TCR, TCR-HLA and TCR-CMV co-occurrence was scored with hypergeometric tests, and a repertoire-size bias correction was applied to TCR pairs. False discovery rates were estimated in a later analysis by permuting HLA or CMV assignments 20 times. In a later analysis, co-occurring TCRs were grouped using DBSCAN, and TCRdist sequence similarity was added for clustering within HLA-allele-positive subsets. Co-occurrence clustering excluded repertoires with fewer than 30,000 or more than 120,000 public chains, plus five with anomalous nucleotide sharing. The table comes from immuneACCESS by way of TCRdb, which keeps in-frame sequences with V and J called. Part of the clones is missing from these tables; in studies checked, under half for an unresolved V gene and the rest for unknown reasons. V and J calls and clone size are copied from that table; D and trimming were computed from the DNA. In all, the sample holds 150,000 to 200,000 clones, and approximately 70% of those were seen once. Over 6% of the sample belongs to the ten largest clones.

The CDR3 starts with the cysteine, ends with the phenylalanine, and has 17 residues. The CDR3 DNA has 51 bases and is translated from base 1. From a lookup of the germline V gene, CDR1 and CDR2 are SGHRS and YFSETQ. The germline V end is reduced by 6 bases and the J end by 4 bases; junction bases left unmatched: 12. The cohort consisted of approximately 690 healthy bone marrow donors. All cohort members were sampled while nominally healthy, although unrecorded immune exposures were likely present. The donor tested CMV seropositive and was one of the 289 seropositive cohort members. Every donor gave a peripheral blood sample, and the peripheral blood mononuclear cells from that sample were used for TCR beta sequencing. The Qiagen DNeasy Blood Extraction Kit was used to extract genomic DNA from the blood cell samples. A note on this clone: Its antigen is not yet known. No much larger clonotype is one base removed from it; base qualities were not supplied.

The clonotype was recovered from a man aged 35-49 years in good health and CMV-seropositive. The chain uses TRBV5-1 and TRBJ2-5, and 13 junction bases match TRBD2. The material sequenced was PBMCs. The bases are TGCGCCAGCATCCCCGGGCGGACTAGCGGGGGCCGAGAGACCCAGTACTTC. The encoded protein is CASIPGRTSGGRETQYF.